What follows are 11 T cell receptor beta chains derived from one specimen sequenced in a study of T cell responses to AZD1222 COVID-19 vaccine. Method: immunoSEQ multiplex PCR; TCRdb's copy keeps in-frame clones and lacks some. The sample carries roughly 150,000 clones, about 91% recorded once. The material sequenced was peripheral blood, taken 28 days after the second AZD1222 dose. These receptors were taken from an adult who received the AZD1222 COVID-19 vaccine.

The CDR3 region is CASSLRHEIQETQYF. CDR3 sequence (DNA): TGTGCCAGCAGCTTAAGACACGAGATCCAAGAGACCCAGTACTTC. The chain couples TRBV7-2 to TRBJ2-5; no definite D call. The CDR3 length is 15 residues. With 2 bases removed from V and 1 base from J, the gap between germline ends came to 11 bases. Germline V CDR1 and CDR2: SGHTA, FQGNSA.

V gene TRBV9 combines with J gene TRBJ1-1; D possibly corresponds to TRBD1 (5 bases). The CDR3 runs to 14 residues. The V end was cut by 0 bases, the J end by 4 bases, with 10 bases between. Per the germline V gene, CDR1 is SGDLS and CDR2 is YYNGEE. CDR3 nucleotides: TGTGCCAGCAGCGTAGAAGGGGCCGGCACTGAAGCTTTCTTT. Translated, it gives CASSVEGAGTEAFF. Full variable domain (remainder filled in from reference TRBV9 and TRBJ1-1): DSGVTQTPKHLITATGQRVTLRCSPRSGDLSVYWYQQSLDQGLQFLIQYYNGEERAKGNILERFSAQQFPDLHSELNLSSLELGDSALYFCASSVEGAGTEAFFGQGTRLTVV.

This chain joins TRBV6-1 and TRBJ2-1, with D tentatively TRBD2 (5 bases). The germline gives CDR1 MNHNS, CDR2 SASEGT. V gave up 0 bases and J gave up 7 bases, with 10 bases separating them. This CDR3 contains 14 residues. The CDR3 DNA reads TGTGCCAGCAGTGAAGCGCCTAGCAGAAATGAGCAGTTCTTC. Protein: CASSEAPSRNEQFF.

J is TRBJ1-4 and V is TRBV6-5; D is uncertain. Germline CDR1 is MNHEY and CDR2 is SVGAGI. The CDR3 contains 14 residues. Trimming pared 4 bases from V and 7 bases from J, leaving 13 bases between. The chain's CDR3 is CASSSSGRAEKLFF. The CDR3 DNA reads TGTGCCAGCAGTTCCTCAGGACGCGCTGAAAAACTGTTTTTT.

The V gene is TRBV6-2 or TRBV6-3, the J gene TRBJ2-1; 10 nucleotides agree with TRBD1. Germline V lookup: CDR1 MNHEY, CDR2 SVGEGT. V lost 5 bases and J lost 1; bases outside the gene matches: 2. The CDR3 extends over 15 amino acids. CDR3 amino acids: CASSRDRGSYNEQFF. CDR3 DNA sequence: TGTGCCAGCAGTCGGGACAGGGGATCCTACAATGAGCAGTTCTTC.

The chain has TRBV9 and TRBJ1-2; no definite D call. The CDR3 totals 14 residues. Trimming stripped 3 bases from V and 2 bases from J, with 11 bases between. Germline V gene sequence: CDR1 SGDLS, CDR2 YYNGEE. The CDR3, as DNA: TGTGCCAGCAGCGCCCCGAGACTAAACTATGGCTACACCTTC. This codes for CASSAPRLNYGYTF.

The rearrangement links TRBV19 to TRBJ1-2; the D gene is possibly TRBD1 (6 bases). Germline V gene data show CDR1 as LNHDA and CDR2 as SQIVND (reference sequence). V was shortened by 5 bases and J by 3 bases, with 13 bases between the two germline ends. The CDR3 loop spans 14 amino acids. CDR3 sequence: CASSSRDRYYGYTF. The CDR3 nucleotides are TGTGCCAGTAGTTCGAGAGACAGGTACTATGGCTACACCTTC.

With regard to this clone: This sample includes further DNA sequences coding for the same CDR3. The rearrangement uses TRBV12-3 or TRBV12-4 and TRBJ1-1, with D unresolved. Trimming left V 1 base short and J 0 bases short, with 3 bases between. CDR3 size: 13 residues. CDR3 region: CASSLGVNTEAFF. For the CDR3, the DNA is TGTGCCAGCAGTTTAGGTGTGAACACTGAAGCTTTCTTT.

This clone has a handful of counts. The rearrangement uses TRBV10-3 and TRBJ2-2; 8 bases map to TRBD2. V gave up 7 bases and J gave up 3 bases; unmatched junction bases: 4. The CDR3 spans 14 residues. Germline loops: CDR1 ENHRY, CDR2 SYGVKD. CDR3 in amino acids: CAIKTLADTGELFF. For the CDR3, the DNA is TGTGCCATCAAGACACTAGCGGACACCGGGGAGCTGTTTTTT.

V is TRBV3-1 (or the pseudogene TRBV3-2) and J is TRBJ1-2; a weak D match, TRBD1 (6 bases). Between the trimmed V and J ends, which lost 4 bases and 4 bases, there was a span of 16 bases. This CDR3 spans 15 amino acids. CDR1 LGHDT and CDR2 YNNKEL come from the germline V gene (reference sequence). CDR3 DNA sequence: TGTGCCAGCAGCCTCCGGACAGTCATTTCCTATGGCTACACCTTC. Translating it yields CASSLRTVISYGYTF.

This chain joins TRBV19 and TRBJ1-1; 10 bases are shared with TRBD1. The CDR3 is 16 residues long. V shed 1 base and J 10 bases; nucleotides not matched to a gene: 12. Germline lookup yields CDR1 LNHDA and CDR2 SQIVND (reference sequence). The CDR3 sequence: CASSIAAGQGQGGAFF. CDR3 bases: TGTGCCAGTAGTATAGCTGCGGGACAGGGGCAGGGGGGAGCTTTCTTT.